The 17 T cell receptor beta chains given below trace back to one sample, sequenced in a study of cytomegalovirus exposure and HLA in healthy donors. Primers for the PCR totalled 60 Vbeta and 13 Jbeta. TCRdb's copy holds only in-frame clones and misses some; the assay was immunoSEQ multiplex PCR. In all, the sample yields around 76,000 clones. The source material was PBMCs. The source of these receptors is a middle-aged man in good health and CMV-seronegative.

CDR3 nucleotide sequence: TGTGCCAGCAGCTTTCTGGGGGGGTTGACAGATACGCAGTATTTT. Its protein product is CASSFLGGLTDTQYF. The gene calls are TRBV7-9 and TRBJ2-3; 7 bases line up with TRBD2. J was trimmed by 3 bases and V by 3 bases; bases with no gene match: 6. Germline V gene lookup returns CDR1 SEHNR and CDR2 FQNEAQ (reference sequence). This CDR3 contains 15 residues.

CDR3 nucleotide sequence: TGCGCCAGCAGCCAAACGGGGGTTCTCTTGAACACTGAAGCTTTCTTT. This encodes CASSQTGVLLNTEAFF. This chain joins TRBV5-1 and TRBJ1-1; D may be TRBD1 (5 bases). CDR1 is SGHRS and CDR2 is YFSETQ in the germline V gene. CDR3 length: 16 amino acids. Trimming left V 4 bases short and J 0 bases short, with 16 bases between. Full variable domain (remainder filled in from reference TRBV5-1 and TRBJ1-1): KAGVTQTPRYLIKTRGQQVTLSCSPISGHRSVSWYQQTPGQGLQFLFEYFSETQRNKGNFPGRFSGRQFSNSRSEMNVSTLELGDSALYLCASSQTGVLLNTEAFFGQGTRLTVV.

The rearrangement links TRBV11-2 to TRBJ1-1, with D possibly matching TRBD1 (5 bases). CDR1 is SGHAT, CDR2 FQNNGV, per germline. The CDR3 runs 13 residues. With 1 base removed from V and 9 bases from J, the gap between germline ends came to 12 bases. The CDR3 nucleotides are TGTGCCAGCAGCTTAGCTGGGGCAGATCAAGCTTTCTTT. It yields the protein CASSLAGADQAFF.

Here the CDR3 reads CASSPATGGTEAFF. For the CDR3, the DNA is TGTGCCAGCTCACCTGCAACAGGGGGCACTGAAGCTTTCTTT. The V gene is TRBV18, the J gene TRBJ1-1; 8 bases align to TRBD1. Germline lookup yields CDR1 KGHSH and CDR2 LQKENI. Trimming took 3 bases from V and 4 from J; bases not matched to a gene: 4. The CDR3 has 14 residues.

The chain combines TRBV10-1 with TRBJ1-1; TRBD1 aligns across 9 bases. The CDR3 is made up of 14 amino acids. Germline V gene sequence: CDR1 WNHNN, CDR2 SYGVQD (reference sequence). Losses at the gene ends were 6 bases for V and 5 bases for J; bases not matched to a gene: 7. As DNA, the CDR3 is TGCGCCAGCAGCCCAGGACAGGGGCGGACTGAAGCTTTCTTT. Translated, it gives CASSPGQGRTEAFF.

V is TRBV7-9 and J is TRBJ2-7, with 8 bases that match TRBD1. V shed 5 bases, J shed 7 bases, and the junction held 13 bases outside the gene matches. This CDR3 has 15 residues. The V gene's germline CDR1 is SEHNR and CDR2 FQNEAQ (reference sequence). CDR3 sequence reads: CASSGRGQGAGEQYF. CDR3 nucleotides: TGTGCCAGCAGCGGCCGGGGGCAGGGGGCTGGGGAGCAGTACTTC.

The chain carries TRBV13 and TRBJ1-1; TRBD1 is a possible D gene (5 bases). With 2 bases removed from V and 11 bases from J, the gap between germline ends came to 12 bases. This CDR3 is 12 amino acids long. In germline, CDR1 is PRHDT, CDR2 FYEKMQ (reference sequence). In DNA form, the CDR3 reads TGTGCCAGCAGCTTATCACAGGCTTTGGCTTTCTTT. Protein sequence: CASSLSQALAFF.

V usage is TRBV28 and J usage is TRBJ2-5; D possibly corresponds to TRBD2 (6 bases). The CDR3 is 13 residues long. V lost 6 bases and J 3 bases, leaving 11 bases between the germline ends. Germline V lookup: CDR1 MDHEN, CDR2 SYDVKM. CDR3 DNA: TGTGCCAGCAGCCCGGGGGTGGAAGAGACCCAGTACTTC. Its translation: CASSPGVEETQYF.

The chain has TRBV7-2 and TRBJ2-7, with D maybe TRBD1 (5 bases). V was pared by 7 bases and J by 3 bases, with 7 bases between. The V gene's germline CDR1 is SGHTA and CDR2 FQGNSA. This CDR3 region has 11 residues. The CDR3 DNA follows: TGTGCCAGCACCCAGGGCTACGAGCAGTACTTC. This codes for CASTQGYEQYF.

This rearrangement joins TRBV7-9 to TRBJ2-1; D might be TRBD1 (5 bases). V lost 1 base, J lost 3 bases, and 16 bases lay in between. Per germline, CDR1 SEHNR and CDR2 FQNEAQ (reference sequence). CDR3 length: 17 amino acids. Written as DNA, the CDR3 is TGTGCCAGCAGCTTAGGGGCTGGCAGGGTTTTCTACAATGAGCAGTTCTTC. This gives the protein CASSLGAGRVFYNEQFF.

CDR3 bases: TGTGCCAGCAGTACGGGACAGGACTACAATGAGCAGTTCTTC. Encoded protein: CASSTGQDYNEQFF. The V gene is TRBV6-5, the J gene TRBJ2-1, with 8 bases that match TRBD1. This CDR3 contains 14 residues. Trimming took 5 bases from V and 3 from J; bases not matched to a gene: 3. Germline lookup yields CDR1 MNHEY and CDR2 SVGAGI.

The CDR3 region is CASSRTEKLFF. The CDR3 DNA is TGTGCCAGCAGCAGAACAGAAAAACTGTTTTTT. The chain joins TRBV7-9 to TRBJ1-4, with D uncertain. The V end was cut by 5 bases, the J end by 8 bases, with 6 bases between. The CDR3 consists of 11 residues. CDR1 and CDR2 (germline): SEHNR, FQNEAQ (reference sequence).

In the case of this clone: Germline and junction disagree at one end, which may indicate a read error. The CDR3 here is CASTLITGTHYGYTF. The CDR3 bases are TGTGCCAGCACCTTGATCACAGGGACCCACTATGGCTACACCTTC. The chain recombines TRBV5-5 with TRBJ1-2; weak D call: TRBD1 (6 bases). CDR1 is SGHKS and CDR2 is YYEKEE in the germline V gene (reference sequence). The CDR3 extends over 15 amino acids.

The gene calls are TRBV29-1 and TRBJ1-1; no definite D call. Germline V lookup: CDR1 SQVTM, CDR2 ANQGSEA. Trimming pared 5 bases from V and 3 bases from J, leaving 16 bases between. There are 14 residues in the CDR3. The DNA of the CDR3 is TGCAGCGTTATATCCCGGGGAACGTACACTGAAGCTTTCTTT. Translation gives CSVISRGTYTEAFF. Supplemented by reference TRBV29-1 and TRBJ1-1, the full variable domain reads SAVISQKPSRDICQRGTSLTIQCQVDSQVTMMFWYRQQPGQSLTLIATANQGSEATYESGFVIDKFPISRPNLTFSTLTVSNMSPEDSSIYLCSVISRGTYTEAFFGQGTRLTVV.

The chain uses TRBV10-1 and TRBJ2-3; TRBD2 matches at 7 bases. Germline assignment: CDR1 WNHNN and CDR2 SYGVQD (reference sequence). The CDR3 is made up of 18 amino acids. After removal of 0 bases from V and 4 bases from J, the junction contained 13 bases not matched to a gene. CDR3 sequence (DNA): TGCGCCAGCAGTGAGTCGACCTCCGGCGGGAGTCTGGCAGATACGCAGTATTTT. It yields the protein CASSESTSGGSLADTQYF.

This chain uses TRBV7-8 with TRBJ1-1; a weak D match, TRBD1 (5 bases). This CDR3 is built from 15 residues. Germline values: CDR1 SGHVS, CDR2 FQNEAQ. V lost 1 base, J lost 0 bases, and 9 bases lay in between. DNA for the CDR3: TGTGCCAGCAGCTTAGGCCAGACAGTGAACACTGAAGCTTTCTTT. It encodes CASSLGQTVNTEAFF.

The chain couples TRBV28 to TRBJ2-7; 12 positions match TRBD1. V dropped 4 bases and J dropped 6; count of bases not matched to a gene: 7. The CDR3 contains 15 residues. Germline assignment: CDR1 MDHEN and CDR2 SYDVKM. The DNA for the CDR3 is TGTGCCAGCAGTTCCCCGGGACAGGGGGCCACCGAGCAGTACTTC. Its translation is CASSSPGQGATEQYF.